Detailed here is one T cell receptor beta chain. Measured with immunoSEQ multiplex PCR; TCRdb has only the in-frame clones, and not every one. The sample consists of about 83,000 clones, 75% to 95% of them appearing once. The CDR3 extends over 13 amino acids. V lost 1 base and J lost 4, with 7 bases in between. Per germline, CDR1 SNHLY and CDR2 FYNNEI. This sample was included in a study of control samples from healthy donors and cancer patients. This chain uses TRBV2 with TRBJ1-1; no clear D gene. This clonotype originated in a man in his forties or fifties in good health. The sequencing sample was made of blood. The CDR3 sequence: CASSEERATEAFF. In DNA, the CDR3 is TGTGCCAGCAGTGAAGAGAGGGCCACTGAAGCTTTCTTT.